A selection of T cell receptor beta chains follows, all from one sample in a study of early T cells in non-severe SARS-CoV-2 infection. TCRdb analysed the 5' RACE reads with MiXCR anew, one entry per CDR3 protein. Seen here are some 50,000 distinct CDR3 sequences, around a tenth observed once, and the top ten hold around 4.2%. Sequencing input: whole blood. The receptors come from an adult who was a healthcare worker with PCR-confirmed SARS-CoV-2 infection or an uninfected control (not recorded which). CDR3s leave out the opening cysteine and the closing phenylalanine or tryptophan.

j_gene | v_gene | CDR3aa
TRBJ2-1 | TRBV29-1 | SVELQGNEQF
TRBJ2-3 | TRBV5-6 | ASSLTGTGSTDTQY
TRBJ1-1 | TRBV20-1 | SARAMHTEAF
TRBJ2-2 | TRBV14 | ASSRAPVRANTGELF
TRBJ2-7 | TRBV7-8 | ASSRGVPYEQY
TRBJ1-4 | TRBV12-3/TRBV12-4 | ASSRGGRELF
TRBJ1-1 | TRBV2 | ASSRAFGADNTEAF
TRBJ2-1 | TRBV29-1 | SVEDGETADGEQF
TRBJ1-1 | TRBV7-9 | ASRSRDGVTEAF
TRBJ1-5 | TRBV19 | ASTPPGGGNQPQH
TRBJ2-3 | TRBV21-1 | ASSMRSLAGDTDTQY
TRBJ2-3 | TRBV7-9 | ASSLILAGVSDTQY
TRBJ2-3 | TRBV11-2 | ASRSKGTDTQY
TRBJ2-2 | TRBV30 | AWSVSPADTGELF
TRBJ2-2 | TRBV6-5 | ASSSGPTRELF
TRBJ2-1 | TRBV29-1 | SVDSPGGNEQF
TRBJ2-6 | TRBV20-1 | SALFAGANVLT
TRBJ2-7 | TRBV7-2 | ASSVGALAYEQY
TRBJ2-3 | TRBV2 | ASRETSVQGDTQY
TRBJ2-2 | TRBV5-1 | ASRGKAGFTGELF
TRBJ2-7 | TRBV7-9 | ASSGPGQRSSYEQY
TRBJ1-6 | TRBV28 | ASRSRNSPLH
TRBJ2-2 | TRBV6-6 | ASSYRDSDTGELF
TRBJ1-6 | TRBV25-1 | ASSAAGNSPLH
TRBJ2-1 | TRBV27 | ASSNPGASSYNEQF
TRBJ2-2 | TRBV5-1 | ASSLEAYTGELF
TRBJ1-1 | TRBV29-1 | SVEEDEPEAF
TRBJ2-7 | TRBV9 | ASSLGDRGPSDEQY
TRBJ1-2 | TRBV5-1 | ASSPLLGQLYGYT
TRBJ1-6 | TRBV7-2 | ASRAGSVDSPLH
TRBJ1-2 | TRBV6-2/TRBV6-3 | ASKRQGPDYGYT
TRBJ2-7 | TRBV6-1 | ASSEAGDSYEQY
TRBJ2-7 | TRBV9 | ASSLTGTSEQY
TRBJ2-4 | TRBV5-5 | ASSFGLAGPKNIQY
TRBJ2-7 | TRBV7-3 | ASSASERAGEQY
TRBJ2-2 | TRBV29-1 | SVELNTGELF
TRBJ1-6 | TRBV11-2 | ASSFQGANNSPLH
TRBJ1-6 | TRBV12-3/TRBV12-4 | ASGGLTGSPLH
TRBJ2-1 | TRBV7-6 | ASSLAYGRKGNEQF
TRBJ2-1 | TRBV6-1 | ASSDRAGEQF
TRBJ2-4 | TRBV7-3 | ASGVAPADIQY
TRBJ1-2 | TRBV6-4 | ASSDSQGF
TRBJ2-5 | TRBV29-1 | SAAGDRIMQETQY
TRBJ2-7 | TRBV2 | ASSWDRQSNEQY
TRBJ2-4 | TRBV27 | ASSGPASGVAKNIQY
TRBJ2-6 | TRBV6-5 | ASSYSTGVGANVLT
TRBJ2-1 | TRBV10-3 | AISVKLTGGSSYNEQF